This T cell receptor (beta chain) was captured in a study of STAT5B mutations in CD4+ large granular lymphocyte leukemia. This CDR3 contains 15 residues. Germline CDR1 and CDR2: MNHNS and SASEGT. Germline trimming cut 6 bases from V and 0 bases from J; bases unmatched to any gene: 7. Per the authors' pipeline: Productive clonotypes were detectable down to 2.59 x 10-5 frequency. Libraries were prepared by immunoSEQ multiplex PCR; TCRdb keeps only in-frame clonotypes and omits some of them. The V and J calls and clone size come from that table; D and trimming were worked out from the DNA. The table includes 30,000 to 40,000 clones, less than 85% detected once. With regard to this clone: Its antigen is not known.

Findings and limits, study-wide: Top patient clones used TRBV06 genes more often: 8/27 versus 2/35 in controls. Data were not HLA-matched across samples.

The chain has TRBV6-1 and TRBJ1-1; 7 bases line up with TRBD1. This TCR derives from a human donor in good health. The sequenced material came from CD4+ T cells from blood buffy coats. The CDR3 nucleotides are TGTGCCAGCAGCCTGACGACAGGGATGAACACTGAAGCTTTCTTT. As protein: CASSLTTGMNTEAFF.